The clone carrying this TCR beta chain was picked up many times. Its antigen is not known. These data originate in a study of response to subunit inactivated influenza vaccine. Study outcomes and limitations: The authors offered the suggestion that each seasonal influenza vaccination recruits few new T cells.

The CDR3 length is 14 residues. Trimming took 3 bases from V and 6 from J; bases not matched to a gene: 10. Germline CDR1 DFQATT, CDR2 SNEGSKA (reference sequence). One entry per CDR3 protein results from TCRdb running MiXCR on the RT-PCR reads. In the table there are around 190,000 distinct CDR3 sequences, 14% of which are singletons. The TCR comes from a middle-aged man who received an inactivated influenza vaccine. This chain links TRBV20-1 with TRBJ1-2, with 7 bases fitting TRBD1. Sequencing was performed on CD8+ T cells sorted from PBMCs, taken more than 4 days after vaccination. DNA for the CDR3: TGCAGTGCTAGGGACACAGGGGTCAAAGATGGCTACACCTTC. Translated: CSARDTGVKDGYTF.